Below are 3 T cell receptor beta chains sequenced from a single sample in a study of somatic mutations in cytotoxic T cells in rheumatoid arthritis (dated by TCRdb to 2016 to 2017). To prepare the library, the immunoSEQ multiplex PCR assay was applied. TCRdb limited this immuneACCESS table to in-frame rearrangements with V and J called. A share of clones is missing; checked studies link under half to unresolved V genes, and the rest is unexplained. Recorded for this sample are approximately 30,000 clones; roughly 82% of them occurred a single time. The top ten clones comprise 5.2% of the sample. What was sequenced was CD8+ T cells sorted from blood. The receptor source for this set is a middle-aged man in good health.

The chain is built from TRBV6-5 and TRBJ2-7, with D hard to call. The CDR3 runs to 15 residues. CDR1 and CDR2 (germline): MNHEY, SVGAGI. The V and J ends lost 1 base and 3 bases respectively, with 13 bases between them. This CDR3 reads CASSYLLNHRYEQYF. CDR3 DNA: TGTGCCAGCAGTTACTTACTCAACCACCGCTACGAGCAGTACTTC.

This chain uses TRBV27 with TRBJ2-3; 8 bases match TRBD1. CDR3 size: 14 residues. The junction had 5 bases not matched to a gene; V was cut back by 3 bases and J by 6 bases. Looked up from germline, CDR1 is MNHEY and CDR2 is SMNVEV (reference sequence). CDR3 DNA sequence: TGTGCCAGCAGTTTCAGGGGGCGCGGGGATACGCAGTATTTT. Its translation: CASSFRGRGDTQYF.

The CDR3 coding sequence is TGTGCCATCAGTGATCGGACAGGGCCGGGCACTGAAGCTTTCTTT. This translates into CAISDRTGPGTEAFF. The V and J genes are TRBV10-3 and TRBJ1-1; 8 positions agree with TRBD1. Germline assignment: CDR1 ENHRY and CDR2 SYGVKD. The CDR3 has 15 residues. Trimming cost V 3 bases and J 4 bases; bases outside gene matches: 7.